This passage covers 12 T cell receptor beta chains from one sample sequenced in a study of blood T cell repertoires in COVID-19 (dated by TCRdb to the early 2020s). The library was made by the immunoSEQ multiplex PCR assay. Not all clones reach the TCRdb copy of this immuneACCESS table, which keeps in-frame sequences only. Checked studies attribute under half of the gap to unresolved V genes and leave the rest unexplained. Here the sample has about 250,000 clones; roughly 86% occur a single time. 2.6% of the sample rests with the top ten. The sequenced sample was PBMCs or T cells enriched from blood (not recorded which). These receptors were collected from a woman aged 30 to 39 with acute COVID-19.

The CDR3 nucleotides are TGTGCCAGCACCCCAACATCCTACAATGAGCAGTTCTTC. This codes for CASTPTSYNEQFF. V is TRBV12-3 or TRBV12-4 and J is TRBJ2-1; D ambiguous. The CDR3 is 13 amino acids. V was cut by 7 bases and J by 1 base, with 8 bases left in between.

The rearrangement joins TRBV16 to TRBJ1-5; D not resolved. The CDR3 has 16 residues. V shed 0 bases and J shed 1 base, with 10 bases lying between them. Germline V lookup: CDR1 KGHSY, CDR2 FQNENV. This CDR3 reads CASSQSGGSSNQPQHF. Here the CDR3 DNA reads TGTGCCAGCAGCCAATCAGGCGGCAGCAGCAATCAGCCCCAGCATTTT.

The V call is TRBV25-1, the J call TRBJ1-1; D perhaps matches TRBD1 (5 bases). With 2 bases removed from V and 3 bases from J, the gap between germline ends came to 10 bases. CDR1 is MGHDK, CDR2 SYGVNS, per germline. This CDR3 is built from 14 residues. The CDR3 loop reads CASSERWGDTEAFF. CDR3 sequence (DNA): TGTGCCAGCAGTGAACGCTGGGGGGACACTGAAGCTTTCTTT.

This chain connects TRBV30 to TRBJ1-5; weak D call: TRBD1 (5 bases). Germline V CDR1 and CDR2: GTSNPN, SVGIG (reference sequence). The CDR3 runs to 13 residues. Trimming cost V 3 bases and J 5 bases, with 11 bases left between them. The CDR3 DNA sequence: TGTGCCTGGAGGGGGACTGAATATCAGCCCCAGCATTTT. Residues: CAWRGTEYQPQHF.

This CDR3 reads CATTIAGGPNEQFF. The CDR3 DNA sequence: TGTGCCACCACAATAGCGGGGGGGCCCAATGAGCAGTTCTTC. The rearrangement uses TRBV10-3 and TRBJ2-1; 11 bases map to TRBD2. Per germline, CDR1 ENHRY and CDR2 SYGVKD. J gave up 6 bases and V 10 bases, and 8 bases lay outside the gene matches. There are 14 residues in the CDR3.

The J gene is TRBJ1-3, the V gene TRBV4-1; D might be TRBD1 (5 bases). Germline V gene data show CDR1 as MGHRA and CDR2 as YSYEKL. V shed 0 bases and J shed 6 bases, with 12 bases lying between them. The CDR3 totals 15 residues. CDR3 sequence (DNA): TGCGCCAGCAGCCAAGACCAAGGGGCCTCAAACACCATATATTTT. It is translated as CASSQDQGASNTIYF.

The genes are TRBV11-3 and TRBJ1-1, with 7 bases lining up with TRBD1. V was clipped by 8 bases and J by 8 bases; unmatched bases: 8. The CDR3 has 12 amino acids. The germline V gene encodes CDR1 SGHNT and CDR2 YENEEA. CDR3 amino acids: CASSARTGEAFF. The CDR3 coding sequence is TGTGCCAGCTCTGCCCGGACAGGCGAAGCTTTCTTT.

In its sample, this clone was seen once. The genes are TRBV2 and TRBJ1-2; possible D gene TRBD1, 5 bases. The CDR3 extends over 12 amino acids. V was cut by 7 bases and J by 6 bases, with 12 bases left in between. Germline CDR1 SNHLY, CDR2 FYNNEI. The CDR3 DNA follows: TGTGCCAGCACTAGACAAGGGGATGGCTACACCTTC. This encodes CASTRQGDGYTF. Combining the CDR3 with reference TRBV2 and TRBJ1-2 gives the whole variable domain EPEVTQTPSHQVTQMGQEVILRCVPISNHLYFYWYRQILGQKVEFLVSFYNNEISEKSEIFDDQFSVERPDGSNFTLKIRSTKLEDSAMYFCASTRQGDGYTFGSGTRLTVV.

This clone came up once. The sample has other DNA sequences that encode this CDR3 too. CDR3 sequence: CASRGHLRYEQYF. CDR3 coding DNA: TGCGCCAGCAGGGGACACTTAAGGTACGAGCAGTACTTC. V usage is TRBV10-2 and J usage is TRBJ2-7; tentatively, D is TRBD1 (6 bases). CDR1 and CDR2 from the germline V gene are WSHSY and SAAADI. This CDR3 is 13 amino acids long. Deletions cut 6 bases from V and 4 bases from J, with 13 bases between.

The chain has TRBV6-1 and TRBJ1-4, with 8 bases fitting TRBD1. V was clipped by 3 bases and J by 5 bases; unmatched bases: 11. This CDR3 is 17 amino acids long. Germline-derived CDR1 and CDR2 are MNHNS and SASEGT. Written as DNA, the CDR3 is TGTGCCAGCAGTGAGTCCCGGGACAGGTCCGAAAATGAAAAACTGTTTTTT. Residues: CASSESRDRSENEKLFF.

For the CDR3, the DNA is TGCGCCAGCAGCTTGGACAGAATGGCGAACACTGAAGCTTTCTTT. Protein product: CASSLDRMANTEAFF. V usage is TRBV5-1 and J usage is TRBJ1-1; D call uncertain. Germline V gene data show CDR1 as SGHRS and CDR2 as YFSETQ. Between the trimmed V and J ends, which lost 0 bases and 1 base, there was a span of 10 bases. The CDR3 extends over 15 amino acids.

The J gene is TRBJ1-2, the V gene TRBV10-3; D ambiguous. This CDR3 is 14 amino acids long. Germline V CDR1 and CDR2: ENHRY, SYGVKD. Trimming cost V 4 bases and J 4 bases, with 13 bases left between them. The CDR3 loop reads CAISAGSEGYGYTF. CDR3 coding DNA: TGTGCCATCAGTGCGGGGAGTGAGGGCTATGGCTACACCTTC.